This T cell receptor beta chain was captured in a study of neoadjuvant anti-PD-1 for oral cavity cancer. Notes on the study in general: Treg/Th17 ratio rose with pretreatment blood and fell with post-treatment tumor TCRbeta clonality. TCR analyses covered only three patients per response group.

Time point given: after neoadjuvant nivolumab, at surgical resection. Cohort: HPV-negative, locally advanced oral cavity squamous cell carcinoma patients. Repertoires were generated with immunoSEQ multiplex PCR, while TCRdb's copy carries only in-frame clones and drops some. This table has about 37,000 clones, about 36% appearing once. On this clone itself: Its antigen remains unidentified.

This CDR3 comprises 17 residues. CDR1 and CDR2 from the germline V gene are SGHTA and FQGNSA. Trimming pared 1 base from V and 6 bases from J, leaving 19 bases between. Sample: tumor tissue, taken after nivolumab (anti-PD-1) treatment. This sequence was found in a person aged 35 to 85 with oral cavity squamous cell carcinoma. This rearrangement joins TRBV7-2 to TRBJ1-5; D might be TRBD1 (6 bases). CDR3 residues: CASSLGGAQGDRQPQHF. As DNA, the CDR3 is TGTGCCAGCAGCTTAGGGGGGGCACAGGGTGATCGTCAGCCCCAGCATTTT.